One and the same sample provided the 7 T cell receptor beta chains below, sequenced in a study of blood T cell repertoires in COVID-19. Sequencing was performed with immunoSEQ multiplex PCR; in TCRdb, only in-frame clones are kept and a portion is missing. The sample yields roughly 80,000 clones, about 89% seen once. Sequencing was carried out using peripheral blood. Receptor source: a woman aged 55-75 years with acute or convalescent COVID-19.

The genes are TRBV4-3 and TRBJ1-3; D not certain. Germline CDR1 and CDR2: LGHNA and YSLEER. The CDR3 totals 14 residues. V gave up 0 bases and J gave up 4 bases, with 7 bases separating them. The chain's CDR3 is CASSQDPGGNTIYF. In DNA form, the CDR3 reads TGCGCCAGCAGCCAAGATCCGGGGGGAAACACCATATATTTT.

This clone appeared a single time. V and J are TRBV11-1 and TRBJ1-2; possibly TRBD1 for D (6 bases). Trimming pared 4 bases from V and 2 bases from J, leaving 11 bases between. The germline gives CDR1 SGHAT, CDR2 FQDESV (reference sequence). The CDR3 spans 14 residues. The CDR3 loop reads CASSSLTGNYGYTF. In DNA form, the CDR3 reads TGTGCCAGCAGCTCCCTAACAGGGAACTATGGCTACACCTTC.

The chain joins TRBV19 to TRBJ1-5; no clear D. CDR3 length: 15 residues. Looked up from germline, CDR1 is LNHDA and CDR2 is SQIVND (reference sequence). Trimming cost V 3 bases and J 4 bases, with 13 bases left between them. CDR3 sequence: CASSIRPEGNQPQHF. Written as DNA, the CDR3 is TGTGCCAGTAGTATTAGACCCGAGGGAAATCAGCCCCAGCATTTT.

V is TRBV4-2 and J is TRBJ1-1; no clear D gene. The CDR3 is made up of 14 amino acids. Trimming cost V 4 bases and J 4 bases, with 13 bases left between them. CDR1 is LGHNA, CDR2 YNFKEQ, per germline. In DNA, the CDR3 is TGTGCCAGCAGCCCCAACGCAGGCCTCACTGAAGCTTTCTTT. It encodes CASSPNAGLTEAFF.

V is TRBV5-6 and J is TRBJ1-5; D unresolved. With 3 bases removed from V and 2 bases from J, the gap between germline ends came to 15 bases. Germline lookup yields CDR1 SGHDT and CDR2 YYEEEE. The CDR3 runs 16 residues. The CDR3 sequence: CASSSLGGIGNQPQHF. The CDR3 DNA reads TGTGCCAGCAGCTCCCTCGGCGGAATAGGCAATCAGCCCCAGCATTTT.

A word on this clone: Other DNA sequences in this specimen translate into the identical CDR3. The chain carries TRBV11-3 and TRBJ2-1; D may be TRBD2 (7 bases). This CDR3 has 15 amino acids. The germline CDR1 and CDR2 sequences are SGHNT and YENEEA. Between the trimmed V and J ends, which lost 0 bases and 4 bases, there was a span of 10 bases. The CDR3 region has the DNA TGTGCCAGCAGCTTAGAGGGGGGGCCGTACAATGAGCAGTTCTTC. Translated: CASSLEGGPYNEQFF.

This clone was recorded only once. The same CDR3 also results from other DNA sequences found in this sample. This chain connects TRBV14 to TRBJ1-1, with a possible D match to TRBD1 (5 bases). With 4 bases removed from V and 3 bases from J, the gap between germline ends came to 12 bases. Germline assignment: CDR1 SGHDN and CDR2 FVKESK. CDR3 length equals 14 residues. CDR3 nucleotide sequence: TGTGCCAGCAGCCGCCGCCAGGGCCACACTGAAGCTTTCTTT. This gives the protein CASSRRQGHTEAFF.